The rows below give T cell receptor beta chains drawn from one sample of a study of early T cells in non-severe SARS-CoV-2 infection. TCRdb reprocessed the 5' RACE reads via MiXCR and lists one record per CDR3 protein. Of tens of thousands of distinct CDR3 sequences listed, around 12% were seen once; the top ten hold 2.7%. This specimen was whole blood, taken at baseline. These receptors were taken from an adult who was a healthcare worker with PCR-confirmed SARS-CoV-2 infection or an uninfected control (not recorded which). Each CDR3 is given with its conserved first and last residue. A D gene is named only where the DNA matches it firmly. Clone size is not always given. Where it is, it says once, few, many or a class for expanded clones.

clone_size j_call d_call v_call cdr3_nt cdr3_aa
few TRBJ2-2 - TRBV5-5 TGTGCCAGCAGCTTGGAGAGGGAAGCCGGGGAGCTGTTTTTT CASSLEREAGELFF
- TRBJ1-1 TRBD1 TRBV5-1 TGCGCCAGCAGCCAACTCCGGGACAGGACCACTGAAGCTTTCTTT CASSQLRDRTTEAFF
- TRBJ1-6 - TRBV6-5 TGTGCCAGCCGGACAGTTAATAATTCACCCCTCCACTTT CASRTVNNSPLHF
many TRBJ2-7 - TRBV6-1 TGTGCCAGCAGTGAAGTGTTCGGGTACGAGCAGTACTTC CASSEVFGYEQYF
- TRBJ2-1 TRBD1 TRBV11-2 TGTGCCAGCAGCTACTCCTTGGGACAGGGTATAAGCTCCTACAATGAGCAGTTCTTC CASSYSLGQGISSYNEQFF
few TRBJ2-1 - TRBV20-1 TGCAGTGCTAGAGAGGACTCCTACAATGAGCAGTTCTTC CSAREDSYNEQFF
- TRBJ2-3 - TRBV6-4 TGTGCCAGCAGTGACTCGATCGCAGATACGCAGTATTTT CASSDSIADTQYF
- TRBJ1-4 - TRBV4-2 TGTGCCAGCAGCCACAAGGGCAGGAATGGGGGTGCAACTAATGAAAAACTGTTTTTT CASSHKGRNGGATNEKLFF
few TRBJ2-3 - TRBV6-5 TGTGCCAGCAGTTACGCGGCGACTAGCACAGATACGCAGTATTTT CASSYAATSTDTQYF
- TRBJ2-1 TRBD2 TRBV28 TGTGCCGGCTCCTATAGCGGGGGTTACAATGAGCAGTTCTTC CAGSYSGGYNEQFF
few TRBJ1-4 - TRBV4-1 TGCGCCAGCAGCCAGCCAGAGCCGGGACTAATTTTT CASSQPEPGLIF
- TRBJ1-4 - TRBV11-2 TGTGCCAGCAGCGGGCAGGGGCGTGAAAAACTGTTTTTT CASSGQGREKLFF
many TRBJ1-1 - TRBV29-1 TGCAGCGTTGACGACCGGGCTGAAGCTTTCTTT CSVDDRAEAFF
few TRBJ2-1 - TRBV20-1 TGCGTCTTTCGTGGACTCTCCTACAATGAGCAGTTCTTC CVFRGLSYNEQFF
many TRBJ1-6 - TRBV7-9 TGTGCCAGCAGCTTAGGCGGACAGCGGAATTCACCCCTCCACTTT CASSLGGQRNSPLHF
- TRBJ2-5 - TRBV7-8 TGTGCCAGCAGCTTGTACGGCCCACAAGAGACCCAGTACTTC CASSLYGPQETQYF
- TRBJ2-1 TRBD1 TRBV12-3/TRBV12-4 TGTGCCAGCAGTCCGGGACAGCCCTACAATGAGCAGTTCTTC CASSPGQPYNEQFF
few TRBJ2-5 - TRBV15 TGTGCCACCAGTCCGCAGGGGTACCAAGAGACCCAGTACTTC CATSPQGYQETQYF
- TRBJ2-7 - TRBV3-1 TGTGCCAGCAGCCAAGCAGGGAGGCTGGGGGAGCAGTACTTC CASSQAGRLGEQYF
few TRBJ1-4 - TRBV21-1 - CASSKGWGSGSNEKLFF
many TRBJ1-3 - TRBV18 TGTGCCAGCTCACTTAACCCTTACAATGGAAACACCATATATTTT CASSLNPYNGNTIYF
few TRBJ1-2 - TRBV7-9 TGTGCCAGCAGTCCACCGAAAAACAGTTATTCTAACTATGGCTACACCTTC CASSPPKNSYSNYGYTF
many TRBJ2-3 TRBD1 TRBV11-2 TGTGCCAGCAGAACGGGACAGGGAACGACAGATACGCAGTATTTT CASRTGQGTTDTQYF